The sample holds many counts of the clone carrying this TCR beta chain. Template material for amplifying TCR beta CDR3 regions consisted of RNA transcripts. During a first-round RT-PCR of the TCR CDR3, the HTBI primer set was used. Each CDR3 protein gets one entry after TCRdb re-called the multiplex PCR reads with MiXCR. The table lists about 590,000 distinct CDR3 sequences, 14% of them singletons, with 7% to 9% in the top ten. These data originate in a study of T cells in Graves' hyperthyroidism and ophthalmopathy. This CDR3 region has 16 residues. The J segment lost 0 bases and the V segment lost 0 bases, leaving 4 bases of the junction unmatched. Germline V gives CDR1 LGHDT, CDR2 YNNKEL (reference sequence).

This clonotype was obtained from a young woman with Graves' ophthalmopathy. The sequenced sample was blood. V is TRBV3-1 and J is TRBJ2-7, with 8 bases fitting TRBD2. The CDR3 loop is CASSQEAGGSSYEQYF. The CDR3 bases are TGTGCCAGCAGCCAAGAGGCGGGAGGAAGCTCCTACGAGCAGTACTTC.